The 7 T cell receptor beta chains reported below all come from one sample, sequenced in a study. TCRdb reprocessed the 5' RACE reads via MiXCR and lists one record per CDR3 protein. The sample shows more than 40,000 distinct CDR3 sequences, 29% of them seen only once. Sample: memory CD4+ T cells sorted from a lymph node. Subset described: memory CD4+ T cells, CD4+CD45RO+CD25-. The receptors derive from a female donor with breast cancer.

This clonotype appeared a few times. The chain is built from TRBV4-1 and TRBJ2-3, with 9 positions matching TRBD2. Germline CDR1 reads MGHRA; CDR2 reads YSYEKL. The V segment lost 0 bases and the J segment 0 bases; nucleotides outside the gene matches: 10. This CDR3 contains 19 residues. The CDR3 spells CASSQDDSASGMSTDTQYF. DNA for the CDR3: TGCGCCAGCAGCCAAGATGATTCGGCTAGCGGGATGAGCACAGATACGCAGTATTTT.

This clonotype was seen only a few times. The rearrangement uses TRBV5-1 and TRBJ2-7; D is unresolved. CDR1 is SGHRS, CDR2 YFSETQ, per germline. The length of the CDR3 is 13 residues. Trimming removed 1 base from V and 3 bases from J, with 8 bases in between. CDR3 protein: CASSLPPNYEQYF. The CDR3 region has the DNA TGCGCCAGCAGCTTGCCTCCAAACTACGAGCAGTACTTC.

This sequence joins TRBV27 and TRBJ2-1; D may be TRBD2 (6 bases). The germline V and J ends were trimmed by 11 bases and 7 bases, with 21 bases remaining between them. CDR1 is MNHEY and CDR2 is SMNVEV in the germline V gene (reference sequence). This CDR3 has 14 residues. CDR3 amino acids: CAGINPGAQNEQFF. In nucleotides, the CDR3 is TGTGCCGGCATTAACCCGGGAGCCCAAAATGAGCAGTTCTTC.

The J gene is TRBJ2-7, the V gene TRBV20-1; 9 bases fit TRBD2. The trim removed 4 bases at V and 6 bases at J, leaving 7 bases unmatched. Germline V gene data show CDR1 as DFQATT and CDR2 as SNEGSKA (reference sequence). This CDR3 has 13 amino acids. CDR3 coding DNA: TGCAGTGCTAACTGGCGGGGGGGCGGCGAGCAGTACTTC. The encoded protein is CSANWRGGGEQYF.

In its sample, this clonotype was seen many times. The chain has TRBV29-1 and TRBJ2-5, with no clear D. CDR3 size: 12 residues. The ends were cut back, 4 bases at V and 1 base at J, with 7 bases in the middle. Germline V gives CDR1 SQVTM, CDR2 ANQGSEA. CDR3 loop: CSVAGSQETQYF. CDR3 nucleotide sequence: TGCAGCGTTGCGGGCAGCCAAGAGACCCAGTACTTC.

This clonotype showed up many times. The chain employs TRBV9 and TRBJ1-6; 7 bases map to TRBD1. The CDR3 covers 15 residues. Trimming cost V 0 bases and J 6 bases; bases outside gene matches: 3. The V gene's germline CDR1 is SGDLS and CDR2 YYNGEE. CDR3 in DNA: TGTGCCAGCAGCGTAGCGGGACAGTTTAATTCACCCCTCCACTTT. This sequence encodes CASSVAGQFNSPLHF.

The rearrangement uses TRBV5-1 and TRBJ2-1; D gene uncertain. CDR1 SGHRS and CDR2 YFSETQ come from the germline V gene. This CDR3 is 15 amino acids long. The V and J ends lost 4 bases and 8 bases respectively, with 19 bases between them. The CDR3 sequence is CASSLAAKNPDEQFF. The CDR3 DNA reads TGCGCCAGCAGCCTCGCCGCCAAAAATCCCGATGAGCAGTTCTTC.